Following are 17 T cell receptor beta chains from one sample sequenced in a study of shared clonotypes between healthy human individuals. Profiled with immunoSEQ multiplex PCR; TCRdb holds only in-frame clones, not every one. Altogether nearly 600,000 clones are present, around 95% being singletons, with the ten largest covering approximately 0.1%. CD8 cells regarded as naive lacked CD45RO, were positively chosen for CCR7, and omitted terminally differentiated effector memory CD45RA+ cells. Sequencing was performed on naive CD8+ T cells sorted from blood. The receptors were sampled from a woman in her twenties or thirties in good health.

The V call is TRBV27, the J call TRBJ1-1; the D gene is possibly TRBD1 (5 bases). In germline, CDR1 is MNHEY, CDR2 SMNVEV (reference sequence). The ends were cut back, 2 bases at V and 6 bases at J, with 10 bases in the middle. The CDR3 spans 13 residues. The CDR3 coding sequence is TGTGCCAGCAGTTTAGTCAGGGACTCTGAAGCTTTCTTT. Encoded protein: CASSLVRDSEAFF.

The rearrangement joins TRBV12-5 to TRBJ2-3; tentative D call: TRBD2 (6 bases). The V end lost 1 base, the J end lost 0 bases, and 20 bases lay between the germline ends. This CDR3 has 19 residues. The germline CDR1 and CDR2 sequences are LGHNT and FRNRAP. DNA of the CDR3: TGTGCTAGTGGTTTGGAGCCCCGAGGCGGCGGGAAGAGCACAGATACGCAGTATTTT. Translated: CASGLEPRGGGKSTDTQYF.

The chain carries TRBV2 and TRBJ2-5, with a tentative D call TRBD2 (5 bases). The CDR3 is 14 amino acids. CDR1 SNHLY and CDR2 FYNNEI come from the germline V gene. The V gene lost 0 bases and the J gene lost 4 bases, with 9 bases spanning the gap. The CDR3 nucleotides are TGTGCCAGCAGTGAAGCGCTCGGGGTAGAGACCCAGTACTTC. Translating gives CASSEALGVETQYF.

CDR3 amino acids: CASSLFGVSYNEQFF. DNA of the CDR3: TGTGCCAGCAGTTTATTCGGGGTCTCCTACAATGAGCAGTTCTTC. The rearrangement uses TRBV28 and TRBJ2-1; D might be TRBD2 (5 bases). This CDR3 region has 15 residues. V shed 1 base and J shed 0 bases, with 7 bases lying between them. In germline, CDR1 is MDHEN, CDR2 SYDVKM.

This clone was detected only once. The J gene is TRBJ2-5, the V gene TRBV7-8, with 8 bases lining up with TRBD1. This CDR3 has 13 amino acids. Trimming took 4 bases from V and 11 from J; bases not matched to a gene: 9. CDR1 is SGHVS, CDR2 FQNEAQ, per germline. The CDR3 is CASSSYGQGEQYF. CDR3 DNA: TGTGCCAGCAGCTCATACGGACAGGGTGAGCAGTACTTC.

This chain joins TRBV7-9 and TRBJ1-4, with TRBD1 matching over 9 bases. Germline CDR1 and CDR2: SEHNR and FQNEAQ (reference sequence). J gave up 4 bases and V 5 bases, and 11 bases lay outside the gene matches. The CDR3 extends over 17 amino acids. CDR3 loop: CASSQSTGQGFNEKLFF. CDR3 in DNA: TGTGCCAGCAGCCAAAGTACGGGACAGGGATTTAATGAAAAACTGTTTTTT.

The chain uses TRBV7-2 and TRBJ2-1; D might be TRBD2 (6 bases). Trimming stripped 5 bases from V and 5 bases from J, with 16 bases between. The CDR3 extends over 15 amino acids. CDR1 SGHTA and CDR2 FQGNSA come from the germline V gene. CDR3 protein: CASSPAVAVNNEQFF. In DNA form, the CDR3 reads TGTGCCAGCAGCCCCGCGGTAGCGGTGAACAATGAGCAGTTCTTC.

This chain connects TRBV19 to TRBJ2-2, with D possibly matching TRBD1 (5 bases). V dropped 3 bases and J dropped 5 bases, with 10 bases sitting between them. Germline V gene data show CDR1 as LNHDA and CDR2 as SQIVND (reference sequence). The CDR3 loop spans 14 amino acids. DNA for the CDR3: TGTGCCAGTAGTATTAAAAGGGGTACCGGGGAGCTGTTTTTT. Protein sequence: CASSIKRGTGELFF.

The chain recombines TRBV2 with TRBJ2-1; 7 positions match TRBD2. From germline, CDR1 is SNHLY and CDR2 FYNNEI. The CDR3 is made up of 13 amino acids. The junction had 10 bases not matched to a gene; V was cut back by 10 bases and J by 7 bases. This CDR3 is CATPGRERNEQFF. The CDR3 coding sequence is TGTGCCACCCCGGGGCGGGAGCGGAATGAGCAGTTCTTC.

The chain is built from TRBV27 and TRBJ2-7; 10 nucleotides agree with TRBD1. With 6 bases clipped from V and 9 bases from J, the junction kept 14 bases outside the gene matches. The CDR3 is made up of 15 amino acids. Germline CDR1 reads MNHEY; CDR2 reads SMNVEV (reference sequence). CDR3 sequence (DNA): TGTGCCAGCAGAATTACCGGGACAGGGGTACGAGGGCAGTACTTC. It specifies CASRITGTGVRGQYF.

V and J are TRBV5-4 and TRBJ2-7; tentatively, D is TRBD2 (6 bases). Germline values: CDR1 SGHNT, CDR2 YYREEE (reference sequence). CDR3 length: 15 residues. The ends were cut back, 3 bases at V and 2 bases at J, with 15 bases in the middle. CDR3 bases: TGTGCCAGCAGCTCCAGGAGTGAGCGGGCCTACGAGCAGTACTTC. Residues: CASSSRSERAYEQYF.

The gene calls are TRBV2 and TRBJ2-5; possibly TRBD2 for D (7 bases). Germline values: CDR1 SNHLY, CDR2 FYNNEI. This CDR3 spans 16 amino acids. V shed 5 bases and J shed 3 bases, with 19 bases lying between them. CDR3 coding DNA: TGTGCCAGCAGTAGCCCTTGGGGGGAGGGGGAAGAGACCCAGTACTTC. Protein: CASSSPWGEGEETQYF.

The J gene is TRBJ2-7, the V gene TRBV5-4; D unclear. V was shortened by 0 bases and J by 0 bases, with 4 bases between the two germline ends. Germline V gene lookup returns CDR1 SGHNT and CDR2 YYREEE (reference sequence). The CDR3 loop spans 13 amino acids. Here the CDR3 reads CASSLGVSYEQYF. DNA of the CDR3: TGTGCCAGCAGCTTGGGGGTCTCCTACGAGCAGTACTTC.

CDR3 coding DNA: TGTGCCAGTAGTATTGAGGGAGTGGAGACCCAGTACTTC. The encoded protein is CASSIEGVETQYF. The chain has TRBV19 and TRBJ2-5; maybe TRBD2 (5 bases). In germline, CDR1 is LNHDA, CDR2 SQIVND (reference sequence). V lost 3 bases, J lost 5 bases, and 10 bases lay in between. The length of the CDR3 is 13 residues.

The chain combines TRBV27 with TRBJ2-7, with D perhaps given as TRBD1 or TRBD2 (5 bases each). The CDR3 length is 12 residues. Germline CDR1 MNHEY, CDR2 SMNVEV (reference sequence). V lost 5 bases and J 4 bases, leaving 9 bases between the germline ends. CDR3 sequence reads: CASSGDGYEQYF. CDR3 DNA: TGTGCCAGCAGTGGGGACGGTTACGAGCAGTACTTC.

The rearrangement joins TRBV5-6 to TRBJ2-1, with 10 bases aligning to TRBD2. CDR3 size: 18 residues. The germline V gene encodes CDR1 SGHDT and CDR2 YYEEEE. The trim removed 0 bases at V and 4 bases at J, leaving 10 bases unmatched. CDR3 DNA: TGTGCCAGCAGCTTGGCAGAGCGGGAGGGTTGGGGATACAATGAGCAGTTCTTC. It is translated as CASSLAEREGWGYNEQFF.

The chain recombines TRBV10-3 with TRBJ2-3; D is uncertain. Between the trimmed V and J ends, which lost 0 bases and 6 bases, there was a span of 7 bases. CDR1 and CDR2 (germline): ENHRY, SYGVKD. CDR3 length: 13 amino acids. CDR3 in DNA: TGTGCCATCAGTGAGTCTGATACCGATACGCAGTATTTT. It yields the protein CAISESDTDTQYF.